One sample yielded the 10 T cell receptor beta chains listed below, sequenced in a study of blood T cell repertoires in COVID-19. Repertoires were generated with immunoSEQ multiplex PCR, while TCRdb's copy carries only in-frame clones and drops some. This table holds over 100,000 clones, around nine tenths found once. Sequenced input: peripheral blood. The receptors were sampled from a man aged 35-49 years with acute or convalescent COVID-19.

The gene calls are TRBV6-6 and TRBJ1-6; no clear D. This CDR3 has 16 residues. CDR1 and CDR2 from the germline V gene are MNHNY and SVGAGI (reference sequence). The V end lost 3 bases, the J end lost 4 bases, and 13 bases lay between the germline ends. Here the CDR3 DNA reads TGTGCCAGCAGTTATTTCGGCGCGGGTTATAATTCACCCCTCCACTTT. Its protein product is CASSYFGAGYNSPLHF.

V gene TRBV29-1 combines with J gene TRBJ2-1; D may be TRBD2 (5 bases). Trimming pared 5 bases from V and 5 bases from J, leaving 10 bases between. The CDR3 spans 12 residues. Germline lookup yields CDR1 SQVTM and CDR2 ANQGSEA. This CDR3 is CSVSRGDNEQFF. The CDR3 DNA reads TGCAGCGTTAGCCGGGGAGACAATGAGCAGTTCTTC.

This chain uses TRBV4-3 with TRBJ1-2; a possible D gene is TRBD1 (5 bases). The CDR3 is 15 amino acids. V shed 0 bases and J shed 4 bases, with 12 bases lying between them. From germline, CDR1 is LGHNA and CDR2 YSLEER. The CDR3 loop is CASSQDPQDPYGYTF. The CDR3 nucleotides read TGCGCCAGCAGCCAAGACCCACAGGACCCCTATGGCTACACCTTC.

This sequence joins TRBV20-1 and TRBJ2-7; TRBD2 aligns across 7 bases. The V gene's germline CDR1 is DFQATT and CDR2 SNEGSKA (reference sequence). The CDR3 consists of 15 residues. The trim removed 3 bases at V and 2 bases at J, leaving 10 bases unmatched. Here the CDR3 reads CSASSLERDPYEQYF. The DNA for the CDR3 is TGCAGTGCTAGTTCATTAGAGCGGGACCCCTACGAGCAGTACTTC.

The CDR3 DNA is TGCGCCAGCAGCCAAAAGCTCCTAGCGGGGGCGTATAGCACAGATACGCAGTATTTT. Protein sequence: CASSQKLLAGAYSTDTQYF. The chain couples TRBV4-1 to TRBJ2-3; 10 nucleotides line up with TRBD2. Germline-derived CDR1 and CDR2 are MGHRA and YSYEKL. V lost 2 bases and J lost 0; bases outside the gene matches: 11. The CDR3 contains 19 residues.

The CDR3 DNA follows: TGTGCCAGTACCGGGATCAATGAGCAGTTCTTC. It codes for CASTGINEQFF. The rearrangement links TRBV19 to TRBJ2-1, with a possible D match to TRBD2 (5 bases). The CDR3 sequence is 11 residues long. Between the trimmed V and J ends, which lost 7 bases and 6 bases, there was a span of 7 bases. Germline V CDR1 and CDR2: LNHDA, SQIVND (reference sequence).

The V gene is TRBV5-1, the J gene TRBJ2-1; 7 positions match TRBD2. CDR3 length: 16 residues. The junction had 10 bases not matched to a gene; V was cut back by 7 bases and J by 0 bases. Germline loops: CDR1 SGHRS, CDR2 YFSETQ. The CDR3 reads CASSITSEYSYNEQFF. The DNA of the CDR3 is TGCGCCAGCTCGATTACTAGCGAATACTCCTACAATGAGCAGTTCTTC. The full variable domain, its missing parts supplied by reference TRBV5-1 and TRBJ2-1, is KAGVTQTPRYLIKTRGQQVTLSCSPISGHRSVSWYQQTPGQGLQFLFEYFSETQRNKGNFPGRFSGRQFSNSRSEMNVSTLELGDSALYLCASSITSEYSYNEQFFGPGTRLTVL.

The chain joins TRBV29-1 to TRBJ2-1; tentative D call: TRBD1 (6 bases). CDR1 and CDR2 (germline): SQVTM, ANQGSEA. The CDR3 is 14 residues long. V lost 7 bases to trimming and J lost 8 bases, with 21 bases between them. The CDR3 protein is CSAGQGIVRDEQFF. CDR3 DNA sequence: TGCAGCGCCGGTCAGGGGATCGTGCGCGATGAGCAGTTCTTC.

This chain joins TRBV3-1 (or the pseudogene TRBV3-2) and TRBJ2-1, with D unresolved. The V gene lost 0 bases and the J gene lost 8 bases, with 20 bases spanning the gap. CDR1 and CDR2 (germline): LGHDT, YNNKEL (reference sequence). The CDR3 is 17 residues long. The CDR3 loop reads CASSQDRGQLLPHEQFF. DNA of the CDR3: TGTGCCAGCAGCCAAGATCGCGGCCAACTCCTACCCCATGAGCAGTTCTTC.

This rearrangement joins TRBV6-5 to TRBJ2-7; 7 bases agree with TRBD2. Germline V gives CDR1 MNHEY, CDR2 SVGAGI. This CDR3 comprises 14 residues. V shed 7 bases and J 2 bases; nucleotides not matched to a gene: 8. CDR3 protein: CASKNAGEAYEQYF. CDR3 DNA: TGTGCCAGCAAAAATGCGGGGGAAGCCTACGAGCAGTACTTC.